The 28 T cell receptor beta chains listed next were all sequenced from one sample in a study of OX40 agonist ivuxolimab in advanced cancers. The data were produced by immunoSEQ multiplex PCR, yet TCRdb's version contains in-frame clones alone and is incomplete. The sample includes tens of thousands of clones, over 85% seen only once; the top ten take approximately 6%. Source: CD4+ or CD8+ T cells sorted from blood, taken in a trial of the OX40 agonist ivuxolimab. These receptors all come from an adult with an advanced solid tumor such as melanoma, head and neck, liver or kidney cancer.

The chain couples TRBV7-9 to TRBJ2-7; D call uncertain. V was shortened by 3 bases and J by 3 bases, with 9 bases between the two germline ends. From germline, CDR1 is SEHNR and CDR2 FQNEAQ (reference sequence). This CDR3 region has 13 residues. This chain's CDR3 is CASSLGMVYEQYV. As DNA, the CDR3 is TGTGCCAGCAGCTTGGGCATGGTCTACGAGCAGTACGTC.

V usage is TRBV27 and J usage is TRBJ1-2; 9 bases map to TRBD1. Trimming removed 2 bases from V and 5 bases from J; junction bases left unmatched: 6. From germline, CDR1 is MNHEY and CDR2 SMNVEV (reference sequence). The CDR3 contains 15 residues. In nucleotides, the CDR3 is TGTGCCAGCAGTTTAGCCGGTGGGACAGGGTATGGCTACACCTTC. This translates into CASSLAGGTGYGYTF.

V and J are TRBV5-6 and TRBJ2-1, with 14 bases matching TRBD2. Germline CDR1 and CDR2: SGHDT and YYEEEE. The CDR3 spans 19 residues. Losses at the gene ends were 0 bases for V and 3 bases for J; bases not matched to a gene: 8. CDR3 residues: CASSLGLGLAGESYNEQFF. CDR3 DNA sequence: TGTGCCAGCAGCTTGGGGCTGGGACTAGCGGGAGAGAGCTACAATGAGCAGTTCTTC.

V is TRBV5-6 and J is TRBJ1-4, with D uncertain. CDR1 and CDR2 from the germline V gene are SGHDT and YYEEEE. V lost 4 bases and J lost 6, with 10 bases in between. There are 13 residues in the CDR3. The CDR3 DNA reads as TGTGCCAGCAGCCCACTCGGAGATGAAAAACTGTTTTTT. Translated: CASSPLGDEKLFF.

This chain uses TRBV27 with TRBJ2-1; TRBD1 matches 7 bases. V shed 1 base and J 5 bases; nucleotides not matched to a gene: 14. From germline, CDR1 is MNHEY and CDR2 SMNVEV (reference sequence). The CDR3 length is 18 residues. CDR3 loop: CASSLFFFIGGDDNEQFF. DNA for the CDR3: TGTGCCAGCAGTTTATTTTTTTTCATAGGGGGCGATGACAATGAGCAGTTCTTC.

This clone was picked up a small number of times. The rearrangement links TRBV27 to TRBJ1-5; D is ambiguous. The CDR3 length is 14 residues. Germline CDR1 is MNHEY and CDR2 is SMNVEV (reference sequence). The ends were cut back, 3 bases at V and 3 bases at J, with 9 bases in the middle. The CDR3 DNA reads TGTGCCAGCAGTTTGGCGCCCTTCAATCAGCCCCAGCATTTT. Amino acid sequence: CASSLAPFNQPQHF.

The chain recombines TRBV6-6 with TRBJ1-1; D gene uncertain. Germline V gives CDR1 MNHNY, CDR2 SVGAGI (reference sequence). Trimming shortened V by 5 bases and J by 1 base, and 5 bases separated the two germline ends. CDR3 length: 12 residues. CDR3 nucleotides: TGTGCCAGCAGTCCGTCGAACACTGAAGCTTTCTTT. This gives the protein CASSPSNTEAFF.

V and J are TRBV7-6 and TRBJ2-4; TRBD1 aligns across 8 bases. Germline-derived CDR1 and CDR2 are SGHVS and FNYEAQ. Losses at the gene ends were 1 base for V and 4 bases for J; bases not matched to a gene: 0. This CDR3 contains 14 residues. CDR3 DNA sequence: TGTGCCAGCAGCTTAGGGACAGGGAAAAACATTCAGTACTTC. This gives the protein CASSLGTGKNIQYF.

The rearrangement joins TRBV27 to TRBJ2-2; D is possibly TRBD1 (5 bases). CDR1 and CDR2 (germline): MNHEY, SMNVEV (reference sequence). CDR3 size: 14 residues. Trimming shortened V by 2 bases and J by 2 bases, and 6 bases separated the two germline ends. CDR3 in amino acids: CASSLDSNTGELFF. Written as DNA, the CDR3 is TGTGCCAGCAGTTTAGACAGTAACACCGGGGAGCTGTTTTTT.

The chain links TRBV15 to TRBJ1-2; no clear D gene. The CDR3 runs to 16 residues. Germline CDR1 and CDR2: LNHNV and YYDKDF (reference sequence). Trimming removed 0 bases at V and 8 bases at J, with 19 bases between. CDR3 in amino acids: CATSRDRASSLLGYTF. The CDR3 DNA follows: TGTGCCACCAGCAGAGATCGGGCCAGCAGCCTCTTGGGCTACACCTTC.

J is TRBJ1-5 and V is TRBV2; 7 bases agree with TRBD1. The CDR3 is 16 amino acids. Looked up from germline, CDR1 is SNHLY and CDR2 is FYNNEI. V was clipped by 5 bases and J by 7 bases; unmatched bases: 14. The CDR3 is CASSIDREGVSQPQHF. Written as DNA, the CDR3 is TGTGCCAGCAGTATAGACAGGGAAGGGGTTTCGCAGCCCCAGCATTTT.

Only one count was recorded for this clone. The V and J genes are TRBV9 and TRBJ2-1; TRBD2 agrees at 9 bases. V was clipped by 0 bases and J by 8 bases; unmatched bases: 6. From germline, CDR1 is SGDLS and CDR2 YYNGEE. This CDR3 spans 15 amino acids. Written as DNA, the CDR3 is TGTGCCAGCAGCGTAGTGGCGGGAGGGCGCGATGAGCAGTTCTTC. Amino acids: CASSVVAGGRDEQFF.

In DNA, the CDR3 is TGTGCCAGTAGTGGTGAACAGGGTTCAAACTATGGCTACACCTTC. This codes for CASSGEQGSNYGYTF. The rearrangement uses TRBV19 and TRBJ1-2, with D perhaps TRBD1 (6 bases). The CDR3 is 15 residues long. The V gene lost 5 bases and the J gene lost 2 bases, with 15 bases spanning the gap. Germline CDR1 LNHDA, CDR2 SQIVND (reference sequence).

This clone was detected only once. The rearrangement links TRBV9 to TRBJ1-2; D is unresolved. Trimming pared 2 bases from V and 4 bases from J, leaving 6 bases between. Germline CDR1 and CDR2: SGDLS and YYNGEE. The CDR3 has 12 residues. Here the CDR3 reads CASSVRSYGYTF. CDR3 coding DNA: TGTGCCAGCAGCGTCCGGTCCTATGGCTACACCTTC.

The chain couples TRBV7-2 to TRBJ2-1; TRBD1 matches at 7 bases. V lost 5 bases and J lost 6; bases outside the gene matches: 13. Germline V gene lookup returns CDR1 SGHTA and CDR2 FQGNSA. The CDR3 length is 16 residues. The CDR3 nucleotides read TGTGCCAGCAGCGAACCAGGGGGATACATGAGCAATGAGCAGTTCTTC. Protein product: CASSEPGGYMSNEQFF.

The chain is built from TRBV7-3 and TRBJ2-1; 8 bases align to TRBD2. This CDR3 comprises 15 residues. CDR1 is SGHTA, CDR2 FQGTGA, per germline. The trim removed 5 bases at V and 3 bases at J, leaving 6 bases unmatched. The DNA of the CDR3 is TGTGCCAGCAGCACGGCCGGGACTAGCTACAATGAGCAGTTCTTC. Translated, it gives CASSTAGTSYNEQFF.

This chain connects TRBV4-2 to TRBJ1-2; a weak D match, TRBD1 (5 bases). The germline V and J ends were trimmed by 3 bases and 2 bases, with 10 bases remaining between them. Germline V CDR1 and CDR2: LGHNA, YNFKEQ. This CDR3 contains 14 residues. The CDR3 DNA reads TGTGCCAGCAGCCAGGCGACAGCAAACTATGGCTACACCTTC. This codes for CASSQATANYGYTF.

There are a few counts of this clone. This chain links TRBV5-1 with TRBJ2-3, with D unclear. The CDR3 covers 11 residues. Germline V CDR1 and CDR2: SGHRS, YFSETQ. The V end lost 0 bases, the J end lost 6 bases, and 2 bases lay between the germline ends. The CDR3 region is CASSLGDTQYF. In DNA, the CDR3 is TGCGCCAGCAGCTTGGGTGATACGCAGTATTTT.

The gene calls are TRBV7-6 and TRBJ2-7; a weak D match, TRBD2 (6 bases). The CDR3 is 15 amino acids. Trimming shortened V by 1 base and J by 1 base, and 11 bases separated the two germline ends. CDR1 SGHVS and CDR2 FNYEAQ come from the germline V gene. The CDR3 DNA sequence: TGTGCCAGCAGCTTAGAAGCTAGCGTATCCTACGAGCAGTACTTC. The encoded protein is CASSLEASVSYEQYF.

This chain joins TRBV19 and TRBJ1-1; D is undetermined. CDR1 and CDR2 (germline): LNHDA, SQIVND (reference sequence). Trimming took off 0 bases at V and 3 bases at J, with 8 bases between the two ends. The CDR3 extends over 14 amino acids. CDR3 bases: TGTGCCAGTAGTATAGAGGCAGGAGACACTGAAGCTTTCTTT. Its protein is CASSIEAGDTEAFF.

This chain connects TRBV4-1 to TRBJ2-5; 9 bases are a match to TRBD1. V trimming: 2 bases; J trimming: 5 bases; junction bases outside the gene matches: 12. The CDR3 is 17 residues long. Germline V gene sequence: CDR1 MGHRA, CDR2 YSYEKL. The CDR3 reads CASSQKTGGPFGETQYF. CDR3 nucleotide sequence: TGCGCCAGCAGCCAAAAGACAGGGGGACCCTTCGGGGAGACCCAGTACTTC.

The chain employs TRBV7-2 and TRBJ2-1; TRBD1 matches at 7 bases. The J segment lost 0 bases and the V segment lost 1 base, leaving 3 bases of the junction unmatched. This CDR3 has 16 amino acids. Germline V gene data show CDR1 as SGHTA and CDR2 as FQGNSA. The CDR3 spells CASSLEGAPSYNEQFF. The DNA for the CDR3 is TGTGCCAGCAGCTTAGAGGGGGCTCCCTCCTACAATGAGCAGTTCTTC.

Concerning this clone: The junction shows a germline mismatch at one end, possibly a read error. The chain couples TRBV30 to TRBJ1-3, with D hard to call. This CDR3 contains 12 residues. CDR1 GTSNPN and CDR2 SVGIG come from the germline V gene (reference sequence). The CDR3 DNA sequence: TGTGCCTGGAGTGTAGGGCAGGCGAGGTTCCTTTTT. Amino acid sequence: CAWSVGQARFLF.

The gene calls are TRBV19 and TRBJ1-2; D remains ambiguous. The V end was cut by 4 bases, the J end by 4 bases, with 10 bases between. The CDR3 contains 13 residues. Germline V CDR1 and CDR2: LNHDA, SQIVND (reference sequence). CDR3 residues: CASSTDPIYGYTF. Written as DNA, the CDR3 is TGTGCCAGTAGTACCGACCCGATCTATGGCTACACCTTC.

This chain links TRBV30 with TRBJ1-1; 8 bases are shared with TRBD1. Germline loops: CDR1 GTSNPN, CDR2 SVGIG (reference sequence). With 3 bases clipped from V and 1 base from J, the junction kept 1 base outside the gene matches. The CDR3 length is 13 residues. CDR3 nucleotide sequence: TGTGCCTGGAGCGGACAGGGGAACACTGAAGCTTTCTTT. Protein product: CAWSGQGNTEAFF.

The CDR3 sequence is CASSIDRTDFDYGYTF. The CDR3 DNA follows: TGTGCCAGTAGTATAGATCGGACAGATTTTGACTATGGCTACACCTTC. This sequence joins TRBV19 and TRBJ1-2; possibly TRBD1 for D (6 bases). This CDR3 contains 16 residues. Germline loops: CDR1 LNHDA, CDR2 SQIVND (reference sequence). V was trimmed by 0 bases and J by 3 bases, leaving 14 bases between them.

This chain uses TRBV7-9 with TRBJ1-4; D is perhaps TRBD1 (6 bases). Germline loops: CDR1 SEHNR, CDR2 FQNEAQ (reference sequence). The CDR3 consists of 16 residues. Trimming took off 2 bases at V and 5 bases at J, with 15 bases between the two ends. CDR3 residues: CASSLFDGQTNEKLFF. Written as DNA, the CDR3 is TGTGCCAGCAGCTTATTTGACGGACAGACAAATGAAAAACTGTTTTTT.

CDR3 nucleotide sequence: TGTGCCAGCAGTATCGGCAGTACCCGCACAGATACGCAGTATTTT. Amino acids: CASSIGSTRTDTQYF. The chain combines TRBV2 with TRBJ2-3; D is unclear. Germline V lookup: CDR1 SNHLY, CDR2 FYNNEI. The CDR3 contains 15 residues. Trimming removed 5 bases from V and 1 base from J, with 13 bases in between.